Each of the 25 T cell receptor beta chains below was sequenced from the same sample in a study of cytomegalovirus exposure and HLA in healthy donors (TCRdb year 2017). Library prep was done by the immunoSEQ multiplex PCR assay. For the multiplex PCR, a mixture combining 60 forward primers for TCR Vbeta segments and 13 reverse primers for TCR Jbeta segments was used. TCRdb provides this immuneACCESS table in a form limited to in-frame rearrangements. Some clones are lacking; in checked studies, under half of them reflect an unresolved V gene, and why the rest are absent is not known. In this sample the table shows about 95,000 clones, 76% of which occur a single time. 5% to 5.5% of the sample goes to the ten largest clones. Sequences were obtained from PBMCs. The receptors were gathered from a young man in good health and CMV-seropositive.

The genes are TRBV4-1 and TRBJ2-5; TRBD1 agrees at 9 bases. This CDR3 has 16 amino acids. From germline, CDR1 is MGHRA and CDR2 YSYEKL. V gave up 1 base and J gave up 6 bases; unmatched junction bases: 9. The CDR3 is CASSQGWGQGVKTQYF. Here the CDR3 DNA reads TGCGCCAGCAGCCAAGGGTGGGGACAGGGAGTAAAGACCCAGTACTTC.

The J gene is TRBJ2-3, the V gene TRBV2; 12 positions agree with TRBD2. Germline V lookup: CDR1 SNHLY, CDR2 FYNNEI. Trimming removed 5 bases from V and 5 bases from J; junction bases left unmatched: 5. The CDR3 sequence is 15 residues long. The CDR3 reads CASSPSGGAVDTQYF. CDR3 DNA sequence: TGTGCCAGCAGTCCTAGCGGGGGGGCGGTAGATACGCAGTATTTT.

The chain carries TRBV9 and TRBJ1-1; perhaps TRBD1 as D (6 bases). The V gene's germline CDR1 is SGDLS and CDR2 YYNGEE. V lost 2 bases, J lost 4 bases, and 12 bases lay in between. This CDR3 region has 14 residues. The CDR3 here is CASSVGGLGTEAFF. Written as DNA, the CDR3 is TGTGCCAGCAGCGTCGGGGGGCTGGGCACTGAAGCTTTCTTT.

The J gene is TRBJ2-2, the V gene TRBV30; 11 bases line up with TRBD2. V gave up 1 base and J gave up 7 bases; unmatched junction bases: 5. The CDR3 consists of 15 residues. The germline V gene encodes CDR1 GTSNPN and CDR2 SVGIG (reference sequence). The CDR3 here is CAWSAGSGGGGELFF. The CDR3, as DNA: TGTGCCTGGAGTGCTGGTAGCGGGGGGGGCGGGGAGCTGTTTTTT.

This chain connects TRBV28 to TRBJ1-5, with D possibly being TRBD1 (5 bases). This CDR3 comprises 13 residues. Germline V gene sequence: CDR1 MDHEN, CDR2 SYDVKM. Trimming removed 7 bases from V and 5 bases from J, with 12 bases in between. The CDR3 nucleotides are TGTGCCAGCAAACTAACACAGGATCAGCCCCAGCATTTT. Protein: CASKLTQDQPQHF.

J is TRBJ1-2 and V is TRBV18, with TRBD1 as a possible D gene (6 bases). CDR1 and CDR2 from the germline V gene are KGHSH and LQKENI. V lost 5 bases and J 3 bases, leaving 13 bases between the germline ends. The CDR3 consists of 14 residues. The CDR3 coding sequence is TGTGCCAGCTCATCAGGAGGGGGGGACTATGGCTACACCTTC. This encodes CASSSGGGDYGYTF.

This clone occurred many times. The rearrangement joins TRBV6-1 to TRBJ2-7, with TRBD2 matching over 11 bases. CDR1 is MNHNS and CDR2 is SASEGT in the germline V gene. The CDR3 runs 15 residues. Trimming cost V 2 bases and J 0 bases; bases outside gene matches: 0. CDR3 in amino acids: CASSETSGSSYEQYF. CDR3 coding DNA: TGTGCCAGCAGTGAAACTAGCGGGAGCTCCTACGAGCAGTACTTC.

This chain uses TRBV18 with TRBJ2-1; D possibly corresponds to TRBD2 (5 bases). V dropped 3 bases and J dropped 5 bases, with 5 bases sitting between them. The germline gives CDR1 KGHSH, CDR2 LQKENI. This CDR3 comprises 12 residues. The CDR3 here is CASSPGDNEQFF. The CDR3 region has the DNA TGTGCCAGCTCACCCGGGGACAATGAGCAGTTCTTC. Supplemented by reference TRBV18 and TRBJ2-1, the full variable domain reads NAGVMQNPRHLVRRRGQEARLRCSPMKGHSHVYWYRQLPEEGLKFMVYLQKENIIDESGMPKERFSAEFPKEGPSILRIQQVVRGDSAAYFCASSPGDNEQFFGPGTRLTVL.

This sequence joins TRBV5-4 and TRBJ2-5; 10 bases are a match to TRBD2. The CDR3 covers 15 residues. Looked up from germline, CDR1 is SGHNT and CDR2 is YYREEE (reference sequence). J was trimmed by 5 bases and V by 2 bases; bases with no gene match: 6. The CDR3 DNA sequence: TGTGCCAGCAGCTTTCGAACTAGCGGGGCGGAGACCCAGTACTTC. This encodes CASSFRTSGAETQYF.

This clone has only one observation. Here the CDR3 DNA reads TGTGCCAGCTTCGTGAGGGGGGGAAAAAACTATGGCTACACCTTC. Translation gives CASFVRGGKNYGYTF. V gene TRBV28 combines with J gene TRBJ1-2, with TRBD1 as a possible D gene (6 bases). Trimming pared 8 bases from V and 2 bases from J, leaving 18 bases between. The germline gives CDR1 MDHEN, CDR2 SYDVKM. This CDR3 region has 15 residues.

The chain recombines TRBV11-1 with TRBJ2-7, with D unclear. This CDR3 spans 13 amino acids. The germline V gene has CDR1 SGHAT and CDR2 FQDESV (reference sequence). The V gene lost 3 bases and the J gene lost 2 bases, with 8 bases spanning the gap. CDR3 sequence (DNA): TGTGCCAGCAGCTTGGGCCAGACCTACGAGCAGTACTTC. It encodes CASSLGQTYEQYF.

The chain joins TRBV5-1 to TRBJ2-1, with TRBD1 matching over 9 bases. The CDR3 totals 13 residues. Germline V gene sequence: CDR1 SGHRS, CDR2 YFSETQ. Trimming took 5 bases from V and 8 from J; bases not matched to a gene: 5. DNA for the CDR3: TGCGCCAGCAGGCTGGACAGGGGCCATGAGCAGTTCTTC. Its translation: CASRLDRGHEQFF.

The CDR3 reads CASGEGGGELFF. The CDR3 DNA reads as TGTGCCAGCGGGGAAGGCGGCGGGGAGCTGTTTTTT. The rearrangement links TRBV2 to TRBJ2-2; D remains ambiguous. This CDR3 contains 12 residues. V lost 8 bases, J lost 7 bases, and 11 bases lay in between. Germline V CDR1 and CDR2: SNHLY, FYNNEI.

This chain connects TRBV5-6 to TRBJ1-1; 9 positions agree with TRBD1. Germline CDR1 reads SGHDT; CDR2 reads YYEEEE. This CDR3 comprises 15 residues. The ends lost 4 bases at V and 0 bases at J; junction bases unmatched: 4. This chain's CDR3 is CASSPQGAMNTEAFF. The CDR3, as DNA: TGTGCCAGCAGCCCACAGGGGGCTATGAACACTGAAGCTTTCTTT.

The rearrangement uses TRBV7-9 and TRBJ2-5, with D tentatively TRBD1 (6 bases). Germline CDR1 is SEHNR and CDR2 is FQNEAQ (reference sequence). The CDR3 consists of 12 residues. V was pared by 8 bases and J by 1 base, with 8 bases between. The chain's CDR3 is CASWGRQETQYF. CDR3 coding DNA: TGTGCCAGCTGGGGGCGCCAAGAGACCCAGTACTTC.

CDR3 residues: CASSSNRNEQYV. The CDR3 nucleotides are TGTGCCAGCAGCTCCAACAGAAACGAGCAGTACGTC. The chain links TRBV5-6 to TRBJ2-7; no reliable D call. Germline loops: CDR1 SGHDT, CDR2 YYEEEE. Trimming pared 3 bases from V and 5 bases from J, leaving 9 bases between. The CDR3 spans 12 residues.

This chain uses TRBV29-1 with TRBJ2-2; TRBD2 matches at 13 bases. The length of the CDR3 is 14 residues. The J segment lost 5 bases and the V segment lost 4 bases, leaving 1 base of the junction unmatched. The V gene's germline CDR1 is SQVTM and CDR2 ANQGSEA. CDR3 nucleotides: TGCAGCGTTGGACTAGCGGGGGGTACCGGGGAGCTGTTTTTT. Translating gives CSVGLAGGTGELFF.

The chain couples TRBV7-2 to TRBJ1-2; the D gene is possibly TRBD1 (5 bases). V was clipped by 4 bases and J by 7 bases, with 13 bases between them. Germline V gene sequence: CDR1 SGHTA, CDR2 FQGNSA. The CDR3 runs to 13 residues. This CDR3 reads CASSSGGKGGYTF. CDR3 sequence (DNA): TGTGCCAGCAGCTCCGGGGGGAAGGGTGGCTACACCTTC.

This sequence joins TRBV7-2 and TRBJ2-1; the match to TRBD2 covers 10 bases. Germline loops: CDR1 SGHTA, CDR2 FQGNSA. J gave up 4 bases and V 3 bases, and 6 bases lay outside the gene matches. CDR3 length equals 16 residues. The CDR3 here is CASSFTGTSAYNEQFF. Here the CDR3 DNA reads TGTGCCAGCAGCTTCACCGGGACTAGCGCATACAATGAGCAGTTCTTC.

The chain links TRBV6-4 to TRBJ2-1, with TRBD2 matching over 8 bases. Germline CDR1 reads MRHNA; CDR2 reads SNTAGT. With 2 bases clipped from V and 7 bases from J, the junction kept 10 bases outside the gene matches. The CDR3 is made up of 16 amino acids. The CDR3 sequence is CASSDTAGGVINEQFF. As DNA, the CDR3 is TGTGCCAGCAGTGACACCGCGGGGGGCGTTATTAATGAGCAGTTCTTC.

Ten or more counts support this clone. The CDR3 is CASTLGEMNTEAFF. CDR3 nucleotides: TGTGCCAGCACCCTAGGGGAAATGAACACTGAAGCTTTCTTT. J is TRBJ1-1 and V is TRBV7-9, with a tentative D call TRBD1 (5 bases). Between the trimmed V and J ends, which lost 7 bases and 0 bases, there was a span of 12 bases. The V gene's germline CDR1 is SEHNR and CDR2 FQNEAQ (reference sequence). The CDR3 has 14 amino acids.

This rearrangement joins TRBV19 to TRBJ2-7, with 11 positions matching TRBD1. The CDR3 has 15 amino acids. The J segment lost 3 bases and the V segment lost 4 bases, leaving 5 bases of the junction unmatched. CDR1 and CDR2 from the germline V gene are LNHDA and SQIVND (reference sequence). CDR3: CASSTSDRGLYEQYF. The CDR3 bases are TGTGCCAGTAGTACTTCGGACAGGGGGCTCTACGAGCAGTACTTC.

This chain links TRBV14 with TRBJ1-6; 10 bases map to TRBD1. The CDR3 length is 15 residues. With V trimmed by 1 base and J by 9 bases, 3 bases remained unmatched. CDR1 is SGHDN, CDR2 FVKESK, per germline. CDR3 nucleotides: TGTGCCAGCAGCCAAGTTGGGGACAGGGGTTCACCCCTCCACTTT. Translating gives CASSQVGDRGSPLHF.

The CDR3, as DNA: TGTGCCAGTAGTATGAGCGGGTACAACGAGCAGTACTTC. This gives the protein CASSMSGYNEQYF. The genes are TRBV19 and TRBJ2-7; D is possibly TRBD2 (6 bases). The CDR3 runs to 13 residues. The V gene's germline CDR1 is LNHDA and CDR2 SQIVND (reference sequence). V lost 3 bases to trimming and J lost 5 bases, with 11 bases between them.

The CDR3 loop is CASSLGQITAQETQYF. The CDR3 DNA reads TGTGCCAGCAGCTTAGGACAGATCACCGCCCAAGAGACCCAGTACTTC. The chain couples TRBV11-2 to TRBJ2-5; D is perhaps TRBD1 (5 bases). This CDR3 comprises 16 residues. CDR1 is SGHAT, CDR2 FQNNGV, per germline. V lost 1 base to trimming and J lost 1 base, with 13 bases between them.